This record looks at one T cell receptor beta chain sequence and its context. The antigen remains undetermined. Distinct nucleotide sequences in the sample also encode this CDR3. Expressed TCRB transcripts were sequenced because the isolated RNA had all been reverse transcribed beforehand. Repertoires were generated with immunoSEQ multiplex PCR, while TCRdb's copy carries only in-frame clones and drops some. The sample records 150,000 or so clones, roughly 59% being singletons. The trim removed 2 bases at V and 9 bases at J, leaving 5 bases unmatched. This CDR3 is 14 amino acids long. Germline assignment: CDR1 GTSNPN and CDR2 SVGIG (reference sequence). This sample was included in a study of beta chain features in type 1 diabetes. The study's findings and limits: Patients' naive, central memory and Treg TCRB repertoires seemed closer to one another than those of healthy donors. Across all four CD4+ subsets, people with type 1 diabetes showed modestly shorter TCRB CDR3s.

The gene calls are TRBV30 and TRBJ1-6, with TRBD1 matching 9 bases. The sequenced sample was naive CD4+ T cells from blood. The clonotype was recovered from a man younger than 45 with type 1 diabetes. In DNA form, the CDR3 reads TGTGCCTGGAGTTCCCAACAGGGGGCTTCACCCCTCCACTTT. Its translation: CAWSSQQGASPLHF.